This T cell receptor (beta chain) originates from a study of blood T cell repertoires in COVID-19. Overall study context: Samples representing acute and convalescent COVID-19 were sourced from the United States, Italy and Spain. Sources were T cells, B-cell-depleted T cells, or PBMCs; the material itself was cDNA or gDNA.

V was pared by 2 bases and J by 0 bases, with 19 bases between. The germline V gene has CDR1 GTSNPN and CDR2 SVGIG (reference sequence). The CDR3 is 17 amino acids. During active infection, Seattle patients enrolled and were then monitored through disease. Original methodology: Researchers report that nucleated cell counts were estimated from reference gene primer amplification. TCRdb's copy holds only in-frame clones and misses some; the assay was immunoSEQ multiplex PCR. The DNA was the basis for D and trimming; V, J and clone size are from that table. The table includes about 250,000 clones, about 91% detected once.

The sequenced sample was peripheral blood. This sequence originates from a woman in her 30s with COVID-19, enrolled during active disease. The chain uses TRBV30 and TRBJ1-1; D might be TRBD1 (5 bases). The CDR3 DNA is TGTGCCTGGAGTCTACCAGACAGCCTACTCGTGAACACTGAAGCTTTCTTT. Encoded protein: CAWSLPDSLLVNTEAFF.